This entry concerns a single TCR beta chain. This sample stems from a study of blood T cell repertoires in COVID-19. About the research overall: Sites across the United States, Italy and Spain contributed samples from acute and convalescent COVID-19. Sample material is recorded as cDNA or gDNA derived from T cells, B-cell-depleted T cells, or PBMCs.

Original data processing: Amplification of reference gene primers provided the estimated nucleated cell counts. Method: immunoSEQ multiplex PCR; TCRdb's copy keeps in-frame clones and lacks some. The D gene and trimming were derived from the DNA, and the V and J assignments and clone size from that table. The sample lists about 120,000 clones; 85% to 90% were seen once. CDR3 length equals 16 residues. V shed 3 bases, J shed 1 base, and the junction held 8 bases outside the gene matches. Germline CDR1 and CDR2: LNHDA and SQIVND (reference sequence). Sequencing was done on a sample of peripheral blood. This TCR derives from a man aged 80 or over with acute or convalescent COVID-19. J is TRBJ1-1 and V is TRBV19, with 7 positions matching TRBD1. The CDR3 DNA sequence: TGTGCCAGTAGTATCTTTCGGACAGGTACGAACACTGAAGCTTTCTTT. This gives the protein CASSIFRTGTNTEAFF.